The 27 T cell receptor beta chains in this list originate from one sample, sequenced in a study of graft-versus-host responses after intestinal transplantation (dated by TCRdb to the early 2020s). The protocol used for the library was the immunoSEQ multiplex PCR assay. TCRdb's version of the immuneACCESS table is confined to in-frame rearrangements and falls short of the full clone set. An unresolved V gene accounts for under half of the shortfall where checked; the remainder is of unknown origin. The sample contains 55,000 to 70,000 clones, approximately 89% of them found a single time. The top ten constitute approximately 2.7% of the sample. The sequences come from PBMCs, collected around 120 days after intestinal transplantation. These receptors came from a human patient who received an intestinal transplant, so some T cells may come from the graft donor.

The chain employs TRBV10-3 and TRBJ2-3; D may be TRBD1 (6 bases). Between the trimmed V and J ends, which lost 11 bases and 2 bases, there was a span of 20 bases. Germline V lookup: CDR1 ENHRY, CDR2 SYGVKD. This CDR3 spans 15 amino acids. The CDR3: CAPRRAQGPTDTQYF. The CDR3 bases are TGTGCCCCGCGGCGGGCACAGGGCCCCACAGATACGCAGTATTTT.

The rearrangement uses TRBV4-1 and TRBJ1-3; D is uncertain. Looked up from germline, CDR1 is MGHRA and CDR2 is YSYEKL. Trimming took off 0 bases at V and 0 bases at J, with 6 bases between the two ends. The CDR3 has 15 amino acids. The CDR3 protein is CASSQDRFSGNTIYF. The DNA for the CDR3 is TGCGCCAGCAGCCAAGACAGGTTCTCTGGAAACACCATATATTTT.

This chain links TRBV7-9 with TRBJ2-3; 8 bases align to TRBD1. The CDR3 spans 16 residues. Unmatched junction bases numbered 8, after V lost 2 bases and J lost 4 bases. Germline loops: CDR1 SEHNR, CDR2 FQNEAQ (reference sequence). The CDR3 sequence: CASSLSWTGRPDTQYF. CDR3 in DNA: TGTGCCAGCAGCTTATCGTGGACAGGGAGGCCAGATACGCAGTATTTT.

This chain uses TRBV6-6 with TRBJ1-6; D remains ambiguous. Trimming shortened V by 6 bases and J by 10 bases, and 7 bases separated the two germline ends. Per the germline V gene, CDR1 is MNHNY and CDR2 is SVGAGI (reference sequence). The CDR3 is made up of 11 amino acids. CDR3 region: CASRKESPLHF. CDR3 DNA sequence: TGTGCCAGCAGAAAGGAGTCACCCCTCCACTTT.

The chain uses TRBV5-1 and TRBJ1-1, with 7 bases identical to TRBD1. V dropped 0 bases and J dropped 6; count of bases not matched to a gene: 5. Germline V gene sequence: CDR1 SGHRS, CDR2 YFSETQ. This CDR3 contains 14 residues. In DNA form, the CDR3 reads TGCGCCAGCAGCTTGGGGGACAGCTGGGCTGAAGCTTTCTTT. This sequence encodes CASSLGDSWAEAFF. The variable domain in full, with the rest retrieved from reference TRBV5-1 and TRBJ1-1, is KAGVTQTPRYLIKTRGQQVTLSCSPISGHRSVSWYQQTPGQGLQFLFEYFSETQRNKGNFPGRFSGRQFSNSRSEMNVSTLELGDSALYLCASSLGDSWAEAFFGQGTRLTVV.

A word on this clone: The same CDR3 is also encoded by other DNA sequences in this sample. The V call is TRBV9, the J call TRBJ2-2; D perhaps matches TRBD2 (6 bases). V was shortened by 2 bases and J by 2 bases, with 10 bases between the two germline ends. The germline gives CDR1 SGDLS, CDR2 YYNGEE. CDR3 length: 15 residues. The CDR3 nucleotides are TGTGCCAGCAGCGTCGGGACTTATAACACCGGGGAGCTGTTTTTT. It is translated as CASSVGTYNTGELFF.

This rearrangement joins TRBV5-4 to TRBJ2-7; D ambiguous. The CDR3 runs 13 residues. Germline lookup yields CDR1 SGHNT and CDR2 YYREEE (reference sequence). The germline V and J ends were trimmed by 4 bases and 5 bases, with 13 bases remaining between them. The CDR3 nucleotides read TGTGCCAGCAGCCCCGTCATCGGCGACGAGCAGTACTTC. Translating it yields CASSPVIGDEQYF.

The CDR3 DNA reads TGTGCCAGCAGTTTGTGGAGGGACACCGGGGAGCTGTTTTTT. Amino acids: CASSLWRDTGELFF. The J gene is TRBJ2-2, the V gene TRBV28; D might be TRBD2 (6 bases). The germline V and J ends were trimmed by 3 bases and 3 bases, with 8 bases remaining between them. There are 14 residues in the CDR3. Germline-derived CDR1 and CDR2 are MDHEN and SYDVKM.

This clone was observed once. V is TRBV5-4 and J is TRBJ2-5; perhaps TRBD2 as D (6 bases). The CDR3 has 15 amino acids. Per the germline V gene, CDR1 is SGHNT and CDR2 is YYREEE (reference sequence). The ends were cut back, 4 bases at V and 7 bases at J, with 20 bases in the middle. DNA of the CDR3: TGTGCCAGCAGCCCGGCGGACGCAAGGAGGGGGACCCAGTACTTC. It yields the protein CASSPADARRGTQYF.

This clone was seen a single time. J is TRBJ2-3 and V is TRBV7-2, with 14 bases that match TRBD2. Germline CDR1 reads SGHTA; CDR2 reads FQGNSA. J gave up 1 base and V 3 bases, and 9 bases lay outside the gene matches. The CDR3 is made up of 19 amino acids. The CDR3 reads CASSFLGLAGGEGTDTQYF. DNA of the CDR3: TGTGCCAGCAGCTTCCTAGGACTAGCGGGAGGCGAGGGCACAGATACGCAGTATTTT. Based on the CDR3 plus reference TRBV7-2 and TRBJ2-3, the full variable domain is GAGVSQSPSNKVTEKGKDVELRCDPISGHTALYWYRQSLGQGLEFLIYFQGNSAPDKSGLPSDRFSAERTGGSVSTLTIQRTQQEDSAVYLCASSFLGLAGGEGTDTQYFGPGTRLTVL.

This clone has a handful of counts. The chain joins TRBV27 to TRBJ2-1; weak D call: TRBD2 (6 bases). Germline V CDR1 and CDR2: MNHEY, SMNVEV (reference sequence). V dropped 6 bases and J dropped 0 bases, with 12 bases sitting between them. The CDR3 contains 15 residues. CDR3 coding DNA: TGTGCCAGCAGCCCGGGACTCGCCTCCTACAATGAGCAGTTCTTC. Its protein is CASSPGLASYNEQFF.

The genes are TRBV7-9 and TRBJ2-7, with 7 bases matching TRBD1. The germline V gene encodes CDR1 SEHNR and CDR2 FQNEAQ (reference sequence). The ends lost 5 bases at V and 3 bases at J; junction bases unmatched: 7. The CDR3 totals 14 residues. The CDR3 region is CASSPQGFLYEQYF. CDR3 coding DNA: TGTGCCAGCAGCCCACAGGGGTTCCTCTACGAGCAGTACTTC.

Only one count was recorded for this clone. The chain joins TRBV2 to TRBJ2-5; 14 bases match TRBD2. The CDR3 loop spans 16 amino acids. With 5 bases clipped from V and 3 bases from J, the junction kept 5 bases outside the gene matches. Germline values: CDR1 SNHLY, CDR2 FYNNEI. In DNA, the CDR3 is TGTGCCAGCAGTCCTCTGGGACTAGCGGGGGAAGAGACCCAGTACTTC. The encoded protein is CASSPLGLAGEETQYF.

In this sample, this clone turned up once. This chain links TRBV11-2 with TRBJ2-1; D perhaps matches TRBD2 (6 bases). Trimming pared 9 bases from V and 4 bases from J, leaving 13 bases between. CDR3 length: 13 residues. CDR1 is SGHAT and CDR2 is FQNNGV in the germline V gene. CDR3 sequence reads: CASSSGPYNEQFF. For the CDR3, the DNA is TGTGCCAGTAGTAGCGGCCCATACAATGAGCAGTTCTTC.

This rearrangement joins TRBV5-6 to TRBJ2-1; TRBD2 is a possible D gene (7 bases). The CDR3 consists of 14 residues. Germline CDR1 is SGHDT and CDR2 is YYEEEE. V was clipped by 7 bases and J by 7 bases, with 18 bases between them. The CDR3 sequence is CASGSTGRGNEQFF. The DNA of the CDR3 is TGTGCCAGCGGGAGTACGGGGAGGGGGAATGAGCAGTTCTTC.

The V and J genes are TRBV6-5 and TRBJ2-7; TRBD2 might be the D (6 bases). CDR1 and CDR2 (germline): MNHEY, SVGAGI. Trimming left V 0 bases short and J 3 bases short, with 15 bases between. The length of the CDR3 is 16 residues. The CDR3 nucleotides are TGTGCCAGCAGTTACTCGGCTGCTCTAGCGAACTACGAGCAGTACTTC. Its protein product is CASSYSAALANYEQYF.

The V gene is TRBV5-6, the J gene TRBJ1-1; D unresolved. Germline loops: CDR1 SGHDT, CDR2 YYEEEE. Deletions cut 0 bases from V and 8 bases from J, with 8 bases between. CDR3 length: 12 residues. The CDR3 bases are TGTGCCAGCAGCTTGGGGTGGCGGGAAGCTTTCTTT. It is translated as CASSLGWREAFF.

V is TRBV2 and J is TRBJ1-5; no reliable D call. Germline-derived CDR1 and CDR2 are SNHLY and FYNNEI. Trimming cost V 4 bases and J 6 bases, with 13 bases left between them. CDR3 length: 14 amino acids. CDR3 in amino acids: CASSGGQVVQPQHF. As DNA, the CDR3 is TGTGCCAGCAGTGGTGGGCAGGTGGTTCAGCCCCAGCATTTT.

The chain uses TRBV27 and TRBJ1-1, with a possible D match to TRBD1 (6 bases). This CDR3 has 13 residues. CDR1 and CDR2 (germline): MNHEY, SMNVEV (reference sequence). Trimming shortened V by 7 bases and J by 5 bases, and 14 bases separated the two germline ends. This chain's CDR3 is CASKVQGGTEAFF. CDR3 DNA sequence: TGTGCCAGCAAGGTACAGGGAGGTACTGAAGCTTTCTTT.

This clone appeared a single time. V gene TRBV21-1 combines with J gene TRBJ2-2; TRBD2, the table's D call, lacks a check against the DNA. TRBV21-1 is designated a pseudogene. CDR3 length: 13 residues. CDR3 sequence: CRTDQDYTGELFF. Here the CDR3 DNA reads TGTCGAACGGATCAAGACTACACCGGGGAGCTGTTTTTT.

The chain carries TRBV18 and TRBJ1-6; a possible D gene is TRBD1 (6 bases). The CDR3 runs 15 residues. Trimming removed 9 bases at V and 8 bases at J, with 20 bases between. Germline loops: CDR1 KGHSH, CDR2 LQKENI. DNA for the CDR3: TGTGCCAGAGTACCATTTACAGGGTTCGATTCACCCCTCCACTTT. It translates to CARVPFTGFDSPLHF.

The J gene is TRBJ2-3, the V gene TRBV7-8, with TRBD2 identical over 11 bases. The germline V gene encodes CDR1 SGHVS and CDR2 FQNEAQ. Trimming removed 2 bases from V and 1 base from J; junction bases left unmatched: 8. The CDR3 is 18 amino acids. The CDR3 loop is CASSLLRLAGGGTDTQYF. DNA of the CDR3: TGTGCCAGCAGCTTACTCAGGCTAGCGGGAGGAGGCACAGATACGCAGTATTTT.

The chain is built from TRBV15 and TRBJ2-7; possible D gene TRBD1, 6 bases. This CDR3 has 15 residues. Looked up from germline, CDR1 is LNHNV and CDR2 is YYDKDF (reference sequence). The V and J ends lost 0 bases and 3 bases respectively, with 12 bases between them. CDR3 coding DNA: TGTGCCACCAGCAGAGAAACGAGAGGGGGCTACGAGCAGTACTTC. This encodes CATSRETRGGYEQYF.

This clone has a single count. The gene calls are TRBV6-6 and TRBJ1-1, with 7 positions matching TRBD1. Germline CDR1 is MNHNY and CDR2 is SVGAGI (reference sequence). The CDR3 length is 14 residues. The J segment lost 5 bases and the V segment lost 5 bases, leaving 8 bases of the junction unmatched. CDR3 region: CASSHETGRTEAFF. CDR3 nucleotide sequence: TGTGCCAGCAGTCACGAGACAGGGAGGACTGAAGCTTTCTTT.

The genes are TRBV4-2 and TRBJ2-5, with a tentative D call TRBD2 (5 bases). The germline CDR1 and CDR2 sequences are LGHNA and YNFKEQ. This CDR3 region has 14 residues. Trimming took 4 bases from V and 2 from J, leaving 11 bases between them. In nucleotides, the CDR3 is TGTGCCAGCAGCCCCTCCGGGGAGCAAGAGACCCAGTACTTC. Translated: CASSPSGEQETQYF.

The chain combines TRBV6-5 with TRBJ2-2; the match to TRBD2 covers 9 bases. With 2 bases clipped from V and 6 bases from J, the junction kept 7 bases outside the gene matches. Germline V gene sequence: CDR1 MNHEY, CDR2 SVGAGI. The CDR3 has 16 amino acids. CDR3 in amino acids: CASSYRGGALSGELFF. As DNA, the CDR3 is TGTGCCAGCAGTTACCGCGGGGGGGCACTGTCCGGGGAGCTGTTTTTT.

The rearrangement uses TRBV14 and TRBJ2-5; no definite D call. V was cut by 3 bases and J by 6 bases, with 8 bases left in between. The CDR3 has 12 residues. Germline V gene data show CDR1 as SGHDN and CDR2 as FVKESK. CDR3 in amino acids: CASSQQWKTQYF. CDR3 DNA: TGTGCCAGCAGCCAGCAGTGGAAGACCCAGTACTTC.